This paragraph covers one TCR beta chain sequence. This clonotype was detected many times. This clone's antigen is unknown. Per-base qualities were not stored, and no clone one base away is much larger. The entry originates in a study of T-cell reconstitution after alpha-beta-depleted transplantation in children (dated by TCRdb to about 2016). Context from the whole study: Using TCR repertoire profiling, the study followed T-cell immune reconstitution in a quantitative way in children after TCRalphabeta/CD19-depleted allogeneic hematopoietic cell transplantation. Overall results and qualifications from the work: In some patients, the high TCRbeta diversity seen at day 60 was put down to recipient T cells and intrathymic progenitors that had survived conditioning. Apparently early alphabetaT-cell count recovery about two months after transplant reportedly relied on only several hundred rapidly expanded clones derived from non-depleted graft cells. Over subsequent months, a decline in hyperexpanded clone frequencies was noted, and after one year, T-cell counts and TCRbeta diversity were mostly ascribed to newly produced T cells.

From a lookup of the germline V gene, CDR1 and CDR2 are KGHSH and LQKENI. Here V drops 6 bases and J drops 8 bases, and the junction holds 9 bases not matched to any gene. From its cysteine to its phenylalanine, the CDR3 spans 14 amino acids. Only CDR3 DNA remains: 42 bases, in frame from the first base. This sample's treatment or condition label indicates: allogeneic hematopoietic cell transplantation with graft depleted of TCRalphabeta T cells and CD19 B cells. TCRalphabeta/CD19-depleted allogeneic hematopoietic cell grafts were given to the transplant recipients, all of whom were children. The library was generated by PCR. This sample was sequenced with an Illumina HiSeq 2500. TCR library preparation used molecular barcoding, with unique molecular identifiers applied to normalize quantification of the TCRbeta repertoire. The raw public data were reprocessed by TCRdb itself: fastp quality trimming at Q25, MiXCR clonotype calling, in-frame beta chains only. Rows with one shared CDR3 protein collapse into an entry with the most common genes and DNA. For this sample the table gives about 830,000 distinct CDR3 sequences, of which under 20% were detected only once. The top ten clonotypes cover around 5.3% of the sample.

The chain employs TRBV18 and TRBJ2-1, with TRBD2 identical over 8 junction bases. Sequences were derived from PBMCs, mostly from graft donor cells, sampled 360 days after TCRalphabeta/CD19-depleted stem cell transplant. The TCR was taken from a male patient younger than 18 who had a stem cell transplant for acute lymphoblastic leukemia, so the T cells may come from the graft donor. The nucleotide sequence is TGTGCCAGCTCGGACGGGGGGGGCGCCTATGAGCAGTTCTTC. Translated, it reads CASSDGGGAYEQFF.